This TCR beta chain was recovered during a study of sequential checkpoint blockade in melanoma. In the study overall: Randomization was 1:1 between first-line nivolumab→ipilimumab and ipilimumab→nivolumab.

From germline, CDR1 is SGHTA and CDR2 FQGNSA. This CDR3 is built from 15 residues. Unmatched junction bases numbered 3, after V lost 1 base and J lost 0 bases. The repertoire was sequenced with immunoSEQ multiplex PCR; TCRdb's copy has only in-frame clones and lacks some. Of more than 8,000 clones listed, roughly two thirds are singletons. The treatment is: randomized to nivolumab then ipilimumab (arm A) or the reverse (arm B). DNA-damaging chemotherapy had not been given to any patient beforehand. This chain connects TRBV7-2 to TRBJ2-7; 7 nucleotides match TRBD2. This TCR derives from a human donor with melanoma. Here the sequenced sample was CD8+ T cells sorted from blood (inferred from file names), taken from a patient given nivolumab and ipilimumab in sequence. The CDR3 nucleotides read TGTGCCAGCAGCTTAGGGGGGGGTACCTCCTACGAGCAGTACTTC. Its translation: CASSLGGGTSYEQYF.